This T cell receptor (beta chain) was recovered during a study of control samples from healthy donors and cancer patients. This clone has a count of ten or more. TCRdb's copy holds only in-frame clones and misses some; the assay was immunoSEQ multiplex PCR. Altogether 400,000 to 450,000 clones are present, 80% to 95% being singletons, with the ten largest covering 5.5% to 7.5%. V was clipped by 0 bases and J by 4 bases, with 18 bases between them. The V gene's germline CDR1 is LGHNA and CDR2 YNFKEQ. The CDR3 loop spans 17 amino acids. The sequenced sample consisted of PBMCs. This sequence joins TRBV4-2 and TRBJ1-2, with a possible D match to TRBD1 (5 bases). This TCR came from a man aged 40-49 years with head and neck cancer. CDR3 in amino acids: CASSQEARGTGAYGYTF. As DNA, the CDR3 is TGTGCCAGCAGCCAAGAGGCGAGGGGAACAGGTGCCTATGGCTACACCTTC.